One and the same sample provided the 16 T cell receptor beta chains below, sequenced in a study of shared T cell receptors in the human thymus. Libraries were prepared by immunoSEQ multiplex PCR; TCRdb keeps only in-frame clonotypes and omits some of them. The sample yields 650,000 to 950,000 clones, approximately 83% seen once. These data were also reused for a study on human thymus T cells.

The sequenced sample was thymocytes. These receptors came from a girl younger than two with a congenital heart defect.

The chain combines TRBV27 with TRBJ1-2, with D possibly TRBD1 on 6 matching bases. The germline gives CDR1 MNHEY, CDR2 SMNVEV (reference sequence). Trimming removed 0 bases from V and 8 bases from J, with 13 bases in between. The CDR3 is 14 amino acids. CDR3 DNA sequence: TGTGCCAGCAGTTTATCACACAGGGCTGGGGGCTACACCTTC. It codes for CASSLSHRAGGYTF.

The chain joins TRBV6-6 to TRBJ1-2, with D perhaps TRBD1 (5 bases). V was clipped by 5 bases and J by 1 base, with 17 bases between them. Germline assignment: CDR1 MNHNY and CDR2 SVGAGI (reference sequence). The CDR3 sequence is 16 residues long. The CDR3 DNA reads as TGTGCCAGCAGTAGCCTAACAGGCACAAGTAACTATGGCTACACCTTC. The encoded protein is CASSSLTGTSNYGYTF.

This rearrangement joins TRBV5-1 to TRBJ2-7; a weak D match, TRBD2 (5 bases). Trimming took off 4 bases at V and 5 bases at J, with 25 bases between the two ends. This CDR3 has 17 amino acids. Germline V gene data show CDR1 as SGHRS and CDR2 as YFSETQ. The CDR3 coding sequence is TGCGCCAGCAGCCCCAGCGTCCTGAGGGCCCTTCGCCACGAGCAGTACTTC. Its protein product is CASSPSVLRALRHEQYF.

This clone has a single count. The CDR3 here is CASSLGGREGISKETQYF. CDR3 DNA sequence: TGTGCCAGCAGCTTAGGGGGGCGGGAGGGGATTTCCAAAGAGACCCAGTACTTC. The V call is TRBV11-2, the J call TRBJ2-5; TRBD2 agrees at 9 bases. The germline CDR1 and CDR2 sequences are SGHAT and FQNNGV. J gave up 3 bases and V 1 base, and 12 bases lay outside the gene matches. This CDR3 spans 18 amino acids.

V and J are TRBV4-1 and TRBJ2-1, with D unclear. Deletions cut 1 base from V and 8 bases from J, with 9 bases between. Germline CDR1 is MGHRA and CDR2 is YSYEKL. The CDR3 spans 13 residues. The CDR3 loop reads CASSQGGFDEQFF. CDR3 sequence (DNA): TGCGCCAGCAGCCAAGGAGGTTTCGATGAGCAGTTCTTC.

This clone was seen only a few times. This rearrangement joins TRBV4-1 to TRBJ2-7; perhaps TRBD2 as D (6 bases). The V gene's germline CDR1 is MGHRA and CDR2 YSYEKL. CDR3 size: 13 residues. V was trimmed by 1 base and J by 3 bases, leaving 7 bases between them. The chain's CDR3 is CASSQGGLYEQYF. The DNA of the CDR3 is TGCGCCAGCAGCCAAGGGGGACTCTACGAGCAGTACTTC.

This clone was detected a few times. DNA for the CDR3: TGTGCTAGTGGTTTGCATGGAGGCGGGGCCCGGGGTGAGCAGTTCTTC. It codes for CASGLHGGGARGEQFF. This chain uses TRBV12-5 with TRBJ2-1; D is possibly TRBD2 (6 bases). CDR1 and CDR2 (germline): LGHNT, FRNRAP. Trimming shortened V by 2 bases and J by 9 bases, and 20 bases separated the two germline ends. The CDR3 runs 16 residues.

V gene TRBV7-9 combines with J gene TRBJ1-1, with D possibly being TRBD1 (5 bases). The germline V and J ends were trimmed by 0 bases and 5 bases, with 16 bases remaining between them. The germline V gene encodes CDR1 SEHNR and CDR2 FQNEAQ (reference sequence). CDR3 length: 16 residues. For the CDR3, the DNA is TGTGCCAGCAGCTTAGCGGCAGGGCTGGAAGTAACTGAAGCTTTCTTT. As protein: CASSLAAGLEVTEAFF.

V is TRBV2 and J is TRBJ1-4, with D perhaps matching TRBD1 (5 bases). There are 13 residues in the CDR3. Trimming stripped 7 bases from V and 5 bases from J, with 11 bases between. Looked up from germline, CDR1 is SNHLY and CDR2 is FYNNEI. This CDR3 reads CASIGAMNEKLFF. The DNA for the CDR3 is TGTGCCAGCATTGGGGCGATGAATGAAAAACTGTTTTTT. Supplemented by reference TRBV2 and TRBJ1-4, the full variable domain reads EPEVTQTPSHQVTQMGQEVILRCVPISNHLYFYWYRQILGQKVEFLVSFYNNEISEKSEIFDDQFSVERPDGSNFTLKIRSTKLEDSAMYFCASIGAMNEKLFFGSGTQLSVL.

The gene calls are TRBV27 and TRBJ1-5; possibly TRBD1 for D (5 bases). CDR1 and CDR2 (germline): MNHEY, SMNVEV (reference sequence). Trimming removed 3 bases from V and 9 bases from J, with 9 bases in between. This CDR3 comprises 12 residues. The CDR3 nucleotides are TGTGCCAGCAGTTTCCAGGGATCGCCCCAGCATTTT. Amino acid sequence: CASSFQGSPQHF.

There are a few counts of this clone. The chain couples TRBV10-3 to TRBJ1-1; D unresolved. Germline loops: CDR1 ENHRY, CDR2 SYGVKD. Trimming took 4 bases from V and 1 from J, leaving 7 bases between them. This CDR3 is built from 13 residues. The CDR3 nucleotides read TGTGCCATCAGTGGGGCAGGGAACACTGAAGCTTTCTTT. It specifies CAISGAGNTEAFF.

The chain joins TRBV6-5 to TRBJ2-3; TRBD2 agrees at 10 bases. V gave up 4 bases and J gave up 5 bases; unmatched junction bases: 3. The germline gives CDR1 MNHEY, CDR2 SVGAGI. The CDR3 sequence is 14 residues long. CDR3 sequence (DNA): TGTGCCAGCAGTTTAGCGGGGGGTGTAGATACGCAGTATTTT. Amino acids: CASSLAGGVDTQYF.

The chain is built from TRBV7-9 and TRBJ2-7, with 8 bases aligning to TRBD1. V lost 4 bases and J lost 0; bases outside the gene matches: 11. The CDR3 contains 17 residues. Germline V lookup: CDR1 SEHNR, CDR2 FQNEAQ (reference sequence). CDR3 in amino acids: CASSCSDRGCLSYEQYF. The DNA of the CDR3 is TGTGCCAGCAGCTGTTCTGACAGGGGATGCCTCTCCTACGAGCAGTACTTC.

This chain connects TRBV5-1 to TRBJ1-2, with a weak D call TRBD1 (5 bases). V was shortened by 4 bases and J by 5 bases, with 24 bases between the two germline ends. Germline V gene data show CDR1 as SGHRS and CDR2 as YFSETQ. The CDR3 spans 17 residues. CDR3 DNA: TGCGCCAGCAGCGCCGAGTTGGGACTACTTAGCCCTTATGGCTACACCTTC. Encoded protein: CASSAELGLLSPYGYTF.

The chain is built from TRBV11-2 and TRBJ1-1; TRBD1 aligns across 9 bases. Germline values: CDR1 SGHAT, CDR2 FQNNGV. The CDR3 length is 15 residues. Trimming at V came to 4 bases and at J to 4 bases, leaving 7 bases not matched to a gene. The CDR3 DNA sequence: TGTGCCAGCAGCTCCACTGGGACAGGGCTCACTGAAGCTTTCTTT. This sequence encodes CASSSTGTGLTEAFF. Variable domain in full (rest from reference TRBV11-2 and TRBJ1-1): EAGVAQSPRYKIIEKRQSVAFWCNPISGHATLYWYQQILGQGPKLLIQFQNNGVVDDSQLPKDRFSAERLKGVDSTLKIQPAKLEDSAVYLCASSSTGTGLTEAFFGQGTRLTVV.

This clone was found a few times. The chain employs TRBV7-2 and TRBJ2-2; D gene uncertain. The CDR3 sequence is 15 residues long. Trimming took off 2 bases at V and 2 bases at J, with 9 bases between the two ends. CDR1 SGHTA and CDR2 FQGNSA come from the germline V gene. The DNA of the CDR3 is TGTGCCAGCAGCTTATTAGCCCTTAACACCGGGGAGCTGTTTTTT. It specifies CASSLLALNTGELFF.